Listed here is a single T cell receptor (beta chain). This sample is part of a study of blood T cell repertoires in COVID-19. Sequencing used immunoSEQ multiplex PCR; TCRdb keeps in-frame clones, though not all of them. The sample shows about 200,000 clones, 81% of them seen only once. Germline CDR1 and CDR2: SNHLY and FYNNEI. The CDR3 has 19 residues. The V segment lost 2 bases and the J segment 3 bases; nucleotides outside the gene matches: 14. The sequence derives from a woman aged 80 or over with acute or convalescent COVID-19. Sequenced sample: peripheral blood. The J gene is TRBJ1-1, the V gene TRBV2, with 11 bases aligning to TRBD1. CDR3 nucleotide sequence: TGTGCCAGCAGTGAACCTACGCTGGGACAGGGGGATAGGTACACTGAAGCTTTCTTT. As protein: CASSEPTLGQGDRYTEAFF.